Sequencing of this TCR beta chain was carried out in a study of T cell repertoires in cytomegalovirus infection. At the level of the study: Matching HLA type and CMV infection were both indicated by public TCR beta signatures. General study points: It was HLA-C-restricted CMV-specific TCR beta clonotypes that dominated the response ex vivo.

This clonotype was seen only once. Its antigen is unidentified. In TCRdb, the reads were re-called with MiXCR into one record per CDR3 protein. Here the sample spans tens of thousands of distinct CDR3 sequences, roughly a quarter being singletons. The germline V and J ends were trimmed by 0 bases and 4 bases, with 12 bases remaining between them. CDR3 size: 16 residues. Germline loops: CDR1 MNHGY, CDR2 SAAAGT. This sample comprised CD8+ T cells from cultured PBMCs, obtained from culture after CMV antigen stimulation. This receptor was taken from a human donor in good health (CMV status not recorded). Some clones in this sample may be carry-over from other donors' samples. The chain combines TRBV6-8 with TRBJ2-2; D is perhaps TRBD1 or TRBD2 (6 bases each). The CDR3 reads CASSYSPGAGTGELFF. CDR3 bases: TGTGCCAGCAGTTACTCGCCGGGGGCAGGCACCGGGGAGCTGTTTTTT.